The 3 T cell receptor beta chains in this list originate from one sample, sequenced in a study of blood T cells in healthy people across ages. Primers used in a second PCR of about 7 to 12 cycles were a sample-barcoded 5' primer and a J-beta primer mix. A single record per CDR3 protein comes from TCRdb applying MiXCR to the 5' RACE reads. The sample yields hundreds of thousands of distinct CDR3 sequences, just over 55% seen once. The sequencing sample was made of blood. These receptors were collected from a man between 35 and 55 years old in good health.

The chain has TRBV5-1 and TRBJ1-1; D remains ambiguous. The CDR3 consists of 14 residues. V lost 4 bases and J 1 base, leaving 11 bases between the germline ends. Germline V gene data show CDR1 as SGHRS and CDR2 as YFSETQ. The CDR3: CASSAVLQNTEAFF. In DNA, the CDR3 is TGCGCCAGCAGCGCGGTGCTGCAGAACACTGAAGCTTTCTTT.

The V gene is TRBV6-1, the J gene TRBJ1-6; D remains ambiguous. V dropped 6 bases and J dropped 2 bases, with 14 bases sitting between them. From germline, CDR1 is MNHNS and CDR2 SASEGT. CDR3 length equals 16 residues. CDR3 sequence reads: CASRPGRNPYNSPLHF. DNA of the CDR3: TGTGCCAGCAGACCTGGACGAAACCCCTATAATTCACCCCTCCACTTT.

The chain combines TRBV11-2 with TRBJ2-4, with 8 nucleotides matching TRBD2. The J call may be faulty, since TRBJ2-7 better matches the DNA end. This CDR3 contains 15 residues. Germline lookup yields CDR1 SGHAT and CDR2 FQNNGV. The CDR3 loop is CASSLDTGGHGEQYF. The CDR3 nucleotides are TGTGCCAGCAGCTTAGATACGGGAGGGCATGGCGAGCAGTACTTC.